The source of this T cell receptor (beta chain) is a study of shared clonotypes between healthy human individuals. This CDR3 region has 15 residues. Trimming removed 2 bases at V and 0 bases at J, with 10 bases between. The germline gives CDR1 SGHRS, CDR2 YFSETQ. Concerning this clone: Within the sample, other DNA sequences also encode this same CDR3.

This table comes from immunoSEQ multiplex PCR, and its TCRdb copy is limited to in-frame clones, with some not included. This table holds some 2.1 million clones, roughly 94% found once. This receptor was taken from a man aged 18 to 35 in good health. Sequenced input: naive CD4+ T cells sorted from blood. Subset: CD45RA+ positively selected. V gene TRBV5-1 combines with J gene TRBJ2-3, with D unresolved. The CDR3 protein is CASSLSGPSTDTQYF. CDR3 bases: TGCGCCAGCAGCTTATCGGGCCCCAGCACAGATACGCAGTATTTT.